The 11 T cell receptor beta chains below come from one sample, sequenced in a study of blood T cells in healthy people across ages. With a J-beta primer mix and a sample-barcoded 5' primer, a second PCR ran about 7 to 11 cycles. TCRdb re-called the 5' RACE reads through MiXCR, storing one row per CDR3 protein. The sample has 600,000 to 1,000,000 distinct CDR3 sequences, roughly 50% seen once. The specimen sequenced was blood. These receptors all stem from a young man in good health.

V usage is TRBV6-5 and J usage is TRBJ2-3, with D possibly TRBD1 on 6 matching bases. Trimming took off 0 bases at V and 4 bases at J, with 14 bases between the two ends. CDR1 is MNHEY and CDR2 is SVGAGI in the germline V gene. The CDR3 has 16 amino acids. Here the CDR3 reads CASSYSRQGRPDTQYF. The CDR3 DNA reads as TGTGCCAGCAGTTACTCGAGGCAGGGGAGACCAGATACGCAGTATTTT.

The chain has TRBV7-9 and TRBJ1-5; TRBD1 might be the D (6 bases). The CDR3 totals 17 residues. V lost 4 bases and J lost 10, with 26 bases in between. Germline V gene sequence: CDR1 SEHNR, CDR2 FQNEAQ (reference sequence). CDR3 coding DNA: TGTGCCAGCAGCTCAGAGGGGGACATGACCCTATTGATACCCCAGCATTTT. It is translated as CASSSEGDMTLLIPQHF.

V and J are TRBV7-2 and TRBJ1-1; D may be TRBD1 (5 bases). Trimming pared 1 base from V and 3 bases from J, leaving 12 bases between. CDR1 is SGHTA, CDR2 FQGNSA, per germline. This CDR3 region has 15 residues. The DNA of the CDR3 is TGTGCCAGCAGCTTAGATCCTGAAGGGGACACTGAAGCTTTCTTT. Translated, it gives CASSLDPEGDTEAFF.

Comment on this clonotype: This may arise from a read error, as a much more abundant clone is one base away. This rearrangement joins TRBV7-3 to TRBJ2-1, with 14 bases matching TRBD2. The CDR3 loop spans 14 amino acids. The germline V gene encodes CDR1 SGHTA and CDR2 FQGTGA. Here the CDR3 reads CVSSSGTSGSEQFF. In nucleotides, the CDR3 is TGTGTCAGCAGCTCTGGGACTAGCGGGAGTGAGCAGTTCTTC.

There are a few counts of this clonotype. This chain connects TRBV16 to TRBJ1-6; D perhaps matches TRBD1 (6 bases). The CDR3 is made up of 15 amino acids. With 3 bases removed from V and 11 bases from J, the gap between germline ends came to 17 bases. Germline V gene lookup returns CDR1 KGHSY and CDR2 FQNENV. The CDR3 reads CASSQGLQGAAPLHF. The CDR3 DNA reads TGTGCCAGCAGCCAGGGGCTACAGGGCGCAGCACCCCTCCACTTT.

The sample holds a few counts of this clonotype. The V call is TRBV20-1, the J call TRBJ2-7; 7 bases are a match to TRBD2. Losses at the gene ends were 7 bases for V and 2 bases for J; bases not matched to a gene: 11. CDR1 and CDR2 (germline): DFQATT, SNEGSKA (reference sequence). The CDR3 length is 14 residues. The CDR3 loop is CSGQSLAATYEQYF. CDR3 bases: TGCAGTGGTCAATCGCTAGCGGCTACCTACGAGCAGTACTTC.

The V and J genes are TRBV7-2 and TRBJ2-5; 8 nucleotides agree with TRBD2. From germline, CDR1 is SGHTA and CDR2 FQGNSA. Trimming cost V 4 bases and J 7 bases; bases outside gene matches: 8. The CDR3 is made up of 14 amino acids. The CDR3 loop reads CASSSTGGPGTQYF. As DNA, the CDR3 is TGTGCCAGCAGCTCGACGGGGGGGCCGGGGACCCAGTACTTC. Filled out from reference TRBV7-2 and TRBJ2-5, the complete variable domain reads GAGVSQSPSNKVTEKGKDVELRCDPISGHTALYWYRQSLGQGLEFLIYFQGNSAPDKSGLPSDRFSAERTGGSVSTLTIQRTQQEDSAVYLCASSSTGGPGTQYFGPGTRLLVL.

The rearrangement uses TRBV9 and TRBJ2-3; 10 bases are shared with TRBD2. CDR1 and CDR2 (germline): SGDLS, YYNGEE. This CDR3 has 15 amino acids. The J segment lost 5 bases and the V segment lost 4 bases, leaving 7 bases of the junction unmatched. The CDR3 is CASSTSGGAIDTQYF. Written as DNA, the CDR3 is TGTGCCAGCAGCACCAGCGGGGGGGCCATAGATACGCAGTATTTT.

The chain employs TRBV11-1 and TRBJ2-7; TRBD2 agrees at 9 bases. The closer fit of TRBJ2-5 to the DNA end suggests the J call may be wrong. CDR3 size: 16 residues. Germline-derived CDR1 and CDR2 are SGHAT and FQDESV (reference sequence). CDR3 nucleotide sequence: TGTGCCAGCACCGGTCGAGGACTAGCGATACAAGAGACCCAGTACTTC. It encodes CASTGRGLAIQETQYF.

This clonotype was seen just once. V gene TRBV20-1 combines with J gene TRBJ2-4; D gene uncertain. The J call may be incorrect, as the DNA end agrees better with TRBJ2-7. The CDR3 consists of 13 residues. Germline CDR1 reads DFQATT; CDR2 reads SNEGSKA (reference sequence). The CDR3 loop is CSARGTAGDEQYF. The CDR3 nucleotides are TGCAGTGCTAGAGGGACGGCTGGTGACGAGCAGTACTTC.

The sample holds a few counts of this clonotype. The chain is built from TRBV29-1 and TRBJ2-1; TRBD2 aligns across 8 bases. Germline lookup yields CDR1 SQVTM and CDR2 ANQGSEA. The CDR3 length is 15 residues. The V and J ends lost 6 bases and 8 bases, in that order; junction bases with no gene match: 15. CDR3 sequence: CSVDSPGLGSDEQFF. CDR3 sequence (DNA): TGCAGCGTCGATAGCCCGGGACTAGGATCCGATGAGCAGTTCTTC.